The next 27 T cell receptor beta chains were all read from a single sample in a study of cytomegalovirus exposure and HLA in healthy donors. Researchers ran the PCR with 60 Vbeta and 13 Jbeta primers. The repertoire was sequenced with immunoSEQ multiplex PCR; TCRdb's copy has only in-frame clones and lacks some. Counted here are about 140,000 clones, about four fifths occurring once; the ten biggest clones make up about 4.4%. Sequenced: PBMCs. Every receptor here comes from a man aged 40-49 years in good health and CMV-seronegative.

This chain links TRBV7-6 with TRBJ2-5; D possibly corresponds to TRBD2 (6 bases). Germline V gene sequence: CDR1 SGHVS, CDR2 FNYEAQ. Trimming removed 7 bases from V and 2 bases from J, with 14 bases in between. This CDR3 has 14 amino acids. The CDR3 protein is CASMAGTGQETQYF. The CDR3 coding sequence is TGTGCCAGCATGGCCGGGACTGGACAAGAGACCCAGTACTTC.

This clone was observed a few times. CDR3 nucleotides: TGCGCCAGCAGCTCGCGGGCGGATAATGAAAAACTGTTTTTT. Amino acid sequence: CASSSRADNEKLFF. This chain joins TRBV5-1 and TRBJ1-4; D unresolved. The CDR3 length is 14 residues. V lost 3 bases, J lost 4 bases, and 10 bases lay in between. Germline V gene lookup returns CDR1 SGHRS and CDR2 YFSETQ.

CDR3 region: CASSIHGETGVGADTQYF. Written as DNA, the CDR3 is TGTGCCAGTAGTATCCATGGGGAGACAGGGGTGGGGGCAGATACGCAGTATTTT. The J gene is TRBJ2-3, the V gene TRBV19, with TRBD1 matching over 8 bases. This CDR3 comprises 18 residues. Per germline, CDR1 LNHDA and CDR2 SQIVND (reference sequence). The ends lost 3 bases at V and 4 bases at J; junction bases unmatched: 15. The complete variable domain, with remaining parts taken from reference TRBV19 and TRBJ2-3, reads DGGITQSPKYLFRKEGQNVTLSCEQNLNHDAMYWYRQDPGQGLRLIYYSQIVNDFQKGDIAEGYSVSREKKESFPLTVTSAQKNPTAFYLCASSIHGETGVGADTQYFGPGTRLTVL.

This clone was recorded once. The rearrangement uses TRBV7-3 and TRBJ1-1, with no clear D. This CDR3 contains 14 residues. The germline V gene encodes CDR1 SGHTA and CDR2 FQGTGA. V lost 0 bases to trimming and J lost 0 bases, with 5 bases between them. CDR3 nucleotide sequence: TGTGCCAGCAGCTTAACGCGATTGAACACTGAAGCTTTCTTT. It specifies CASSLTRLNTEAFF.

The chain couples TRBV6-1 to TRBJ1-1; D is unresolved. Germline V lookup: CDR1 MNHNS, CDR2 SASEGT. The CDR3 runs 14 residues. V was pared by 4 bases and J by 0 bases, with 9 bases between. The CDR3 nucleotides read TGTGCCAGCAGTGTAACAGTCATGAACACTGAAGCTTTCTTT. Translated, it gives CASSVTVMNTEAFF.

This clone was counted once. The chain recombines TRBV7-3 with TRBJ1-1, with a weak D call TRBD1 (6 bases). V lost 5 bases and J 4 bases, leaving 11 bases between the germline ends. Per the germline V gene, CDR1 is SGHTA and CDR2 is FQGTGA. The CDR3 covers 13 residues. CDR3 coding DNA: TGTGCCAGCAGCCAAGGGGGGGGCACTGAAGCTTTCTTT. As protein: CASSQGGGTEAFF.

V is TRBV6-5 and J is TRBJ1-3; D perhaps matches TRBD1 (6 bases). The CDR3 has 16 residues. V gave up 0 bases and J gave up 4 bases, with 13 bases separating them. Germline V gene data show CDR1 as MNHEY and CDR2 as SVGAGI. DNA of the CDR3: TGTGCCAGCAGTTACTCGACAGGATCGAGAGGAAACACCATATATTTT. It specifies CASSYSTGSRGNTIYF.

J is TRBJ2-3 and V is TRBV5-1; 7 nucleotides line up with TRBD2. The CDR3 covers 15 residues. Germline V gene data show CDR1 as SGHRS and CDR2 as YFSETQ. The V gene end was trimmed by 1 base and the J gene end by 4 bases; junction bases not matched to a gene: 6. This chain's CDR3 is CASSLKAGRADTQYF. The CDR3 nucleotides are TGCGCCAGCAGCTTGAAAGCGGGGAGGGCAGATACGCAGTATTTT. The whole variable domain, filled in from reference TRBV5-1 and TRBJ2-3, reads KAGVTQTPRYLIKTRGQQVTLSCSPISGHRSVSWYQQTPGQGLQFLFEYFSETQRNKGNFPGRFSGRQFSNSRSEMNVSTLELGDSALYLCASSLKAGRADTQYFGPGTRLTVL.

The chain has TRBV6-1 and TRBJ1-6; D uncertain. The V gene lost 1 base and the J gene lost 0 bases, with 7 bases spanning the gap. Germline assignment: CDR1 MNHNS and CDR2 SASEGT. The CDR3 runs 16 residues. CDR3: CASSEVKRSYNSPLHF. CDR3 coding DNA: TGTGCCAGCAGTGAAGTTAAGCGCTCCTATAATTCACCCCTCCACTTT.

This chain links TRBV2 with TRBJ1-2; D not certain. Germline V gene sequence: CDR1 SNHLY, CDR2 FYNNEI. This CDR3 is 13 amino acids long. V was cut by 3 bases and J by 7 bases, with 12 bases left in between. The CDR3 reads CASSERGNGGYTF. In nucleotides, the CDR3 is TGTGCCAGCAGTGAGAGAGGGAATGGTGGCTACACCTTC.

The chain employs TRBV28 and TRBJ2-7; D is perhaps TRBD1 (5 bases). This CDR3 is built from 16 residues. Germline V lookup: CDR1 MDHEN, CDR2 SYDVKM. V was shortened by 6 bases and J by 3 bases, with 21 bases between the two germline ends. CDR3 in DNA: TGTGCCAGCAGACCCCTCCTGGGGCAGGGTGTCTACGAGCAGTACTTC. As protein: CASRPLLGQGVYEQYF.

This clone appeared a few times. The chain combines TRBV12-5 with TRBJ1-1; D call uncertain. V lost 8 bases and J lost 3, with 13 bases in between. This CDR3 region has 13 residues. CDR1 is LGHNT and CDR2 is FRNRAP in the germline V gene. This CDR3 is CASRGVEYTEAFF. The CDR3 bases are TGTGCTAGTCGCGGGGTGGAGTACACTGAAGCTTTCTTT.

This clone was observed at least ten times. The V call is TRBV6-1, the J call TRBJ1-5; 10 bases map to TRBD1. V shed 7 bases and J 3 bases; nucleotides not matched to a gene: 6. Germline V CDR1 and CDR2: MNHNS, SASEGT. This CDR3 has 15 residues. The CDR3 is CASIRQGAPNQPQHF. CDR3 coding DNA: TGTGCCAGCATTAGACAGGGGGCTCCCAATCAGCCCCAGCATTTT.

The rearrangement uses TRBV19 and TRBJ2-3; D gene unclear. Trimming cost V 3 bases and J 2 bases, with 12 bases left between them. Germline CDR1 and CDR2: LNHDA and SQIVND (reference sequence). The CDR3 has 15 amino acids. The DNA of the CDR3 is TGTGCCAGTAGTATGAATTCCAGGATCACAGATACGCAGTATTTT. Amino acids: CASSMNSRITDTQYF.

The gene calls are TRBV30 and TRBJ1-5, with 8 bases that match TRBD1. Per the germline V gene, CDR1 is GTSNPN and CDR2 is SVGIG (reference sequence). V lost 1 base, J lost 1 base, and 0 bases stayed unmatched. There are 14 residues in the CDR3. The CDR3 nucleotides read TGTGCCTGGAGTGGGGACAGGAGCAATCAGCCCCAGCATTTT. This sequence encodes CAWSGDRSNQPQHF.

The J gene is TRBJ1-2, the V gene TRBV5-6; TRBD1 matches at 9 bases. J gave up 7 bases and V 4 bases, and 5 bases lay outside the gene matches. Per the germline V gene, CDR1 is SGHDT and CDR2 is YYEEEE. The CDR3 is 13 amino acids. The CDR3 loop is CASSQTGGSGYTF. CDR3 coding DNA: TGTGCCAGCAGCCAAACAGGGGGCTCTGGCTACACCTTC.

This clone has a single count. This CDR3 is CASSYSESTDTQYF. In DNA form, the CDR3 reads TGTGCCAGCAGTTACTCCGAGAGCACAGATACGCAGTATTTT. This rearrangement joins TRBV6-5 to TRBJ2-3; D is unresolved. The CDR3 has 14 amino acids. In germline, CDR1 is MNHEY, CDR2 SVGAGI. Trimming cost V 0 bases and J 0 bases, with 4 bases left between them.

This chain connects TRBV19 to TRBJ1-4; TRBD1 aligns across 8 bases. This CDR3 region has 15 residues. Germline CDR1 is LNHDA and CDR2 is SQIVND (reference sequence). V was pared by 3 bases and J by 8 bases, with 8 bases of the junction left unmatched. The CDR3 DNA follows: TGTGCCAGTAGTATTCAGGGGGCGCAAAGAGAAAAACTGTTTTTT. The encoded protein is CASSIQGAQREKLFF.

The V gene is TRBV19, the J gene TRBJ1-2; 8 bases are shared with TRBD1. This CDR3 spans 14 amino acids. The V and J ends lost 7 bases and 4 bases, in that order; junction bases with no gene match: 8. Looked up from germline, CDR1 is LNHDA and CDR2 is SQIVND (reference sequence). The CDR3 DNA sequence: TGTGCCAGTACTCGGACAGGGTCGGGCTATGGCTACACCTTC. Translated, it gives CASTRTGSGYGYTF.

This chain uses TRBV2 with TRBJ2-3; 12 nucleotides align to TRBD2. CDR1 is SNHLY and CDR2 is FYNNEI in the germline V gene. V gave up 1 base and J gave up 4 bases; unmatched junction bases: 3. The CDR3 totals 16 residues. CDR3 bases: TGTGCCAGCAGTGAAGTGCTAGCGGGGGGGGCAGATACGCAGTATTTT. Its protein product is CASSEVLAGGADTQYF.

The chain is built from TRBV6-1 and TRBJ1-5, with D possibly TRBD1 on 5 matching bases. The germline V gene has CDR1 MNHNS and CDR2 SASEGT. Trimming took off 3 bases at V and 6 bases at J, with 12 bases between the two ends. This CDR3 comprises 14 residues. The CDR3 region is CASSDQGSAQPQHF. Written as DNA, the CDR3 is TGTGCCAGCAGTGACCAGGGAAGTGCTCAGCCCCAGCATTTT.

The V gene is TRBV12-2, the J gene TRBJ2-7; the table's D call TRBD1 went unverified against the DNA. TRBV12-2 has pseudogene status. This CDR3 spans 17 amino acids. This chain's CDR3 is CASRLAEVQQGIDEQYF. CDR3 DNA: TGTGCAAGTCGCTTAGCGGAAGTCCAACAGGGGATCGACGAGCAGTACTTC.

The sample holds one count of this clone. The chain couples TRBV6-1 to TRBJ2-5; 9 nucleotides line up with TRBD2. V shed 5 bases, J shed 2 bases, and the junction held 3 bases outside the gene matches. Germline-derived CDR1 and CDR2 are MNHNS and SASEGT. CDR3 length: 14 residues. CDR3 sequence: CASSSGGIQETQYF. The CDR3 DNA is TGTGCCAGCAGTAGCGGGGGGATTCAAGAGACCCAGTACTTC.

This sequence joins TRBV19 and TRBJ2-3; TRBD2 is a possible D gene (7 bases). CDR3 size: 16 residues. V shed 5 bases and J shed 2 bases, with 17 bases lying between them. CDR1 is LNHDA, CDR2 SQIVND, per germline (reference sequence). CDR3 amino acids: CASSPLAGALTDTQYF. In nucleotides, the CDR3 is TGTGCCAGTAGTCCCCTGGCGGGGGCCCTCACAGATACGCAGTATTTT.

The gene calls are TRBV9 and TRBJ2-5; 13 nucleotides line up with TRBD2. Looked up from germline, CDR1 is SGDLS and CDR2 is YYNGEE. V dropped 0 bases and J dropped 2; count of bases not matched to a gene: 1. This CDR3 is built from 16 residues. CDR3 coding DNA: TGTGCCAGCAGCGTAGCGGGACTAGCGGGGCAAGAGACCCAGTACTTC. Its translation: CASSVAGLAGQETQYF. Combining the CDR3 with reference TRBV9 and TRBJ2-5 gives the whole variable domain DSGVTQTPKHLITATGQRVTLRCSPRSGDLSVYWYQQSLDQGLQFLIQYYNGEERAKGNILERFSAQQFPDLHSELNLSSLELGDSALYFCASSVAGLAGQETQYFGPGTRLLVL.

This chain connects TRBV7-9 to TRBJ1-5; TRBD1 aligns across 10 bases. Looked up from germline, CDR1 is SEHNR and CDR2 is FQNEAQ (reference sequence). J gave up 5 bases and V 5 bases, and 12 bases lay outside the gene matches. CDR3 size: 17 residues. The CDR3 here is CASSPGTGVQEDQPQHF. The CDR3 DNA follows: TGTGCCAGCAGCCCAGGGACAGGGGTTCAGGAGGATCAGCCCCAGCATTTT.

V gene TRBV5-4 combines with J gene TRBJ1-1; the match to TRBD1 covers 8 bases. Germline CDR1 SGHNT, CDR2 YYREEE (reference sequence). The CDR3 has 15 amino acids. The trim removed 4 bases at V and 4 bases at J, leaving 9 bases unmatched. The CDR3 nucleotides are TGTGCCAGCAGCCCGGACAGGGTTGGGTTCACTGAAGCTTTCTTT. Amino acids: CASSPDRVGFTEAFF.